This is a list of T cell receptor beta chains from one sample in a study of shared clonotypes between healthy human individuals. Assay: immunoSEQ multiplex PCR; the TCRdb copy retains only in-frame clones and omits some. The table lists approximately 2.5 million clones, more than 85% of them singletons. Sequencing used naive CD4+ T cells from PBMCs. These receptors were taken from a man aged 18-30 years in good health. Some clones in this sample may be carry-over from other donors' samples. The CDR3 runs from the conserved cysteine through the conserved F or W. The order of the fields is clone size, D gene, V gene, J gene, CDR3 protein, CDR3 DNA. D genes are given only for firm matches. Rows may omit the clone size; those that give it use once, few, many or a size class.

abundance: NA
d_gene: TRBD2
v_gene: TRBV7-9
j_gene: TRBJ2-7
CDR3aa: CASSVRLAERPIEQYF
CDR3nt: TGTGCCAGCAGCGTCAGACTAGCGGAAAGACCTATCGAGCAGTACTTC

abundance: once
d_gene: TRBD1
v_gene: TRBV5-1
j_gene: TRBJ2-7
CDR3aa: CASSLVPGGDSGEQYF
CDR3nt: TGCGCCAGCAGCTTGGTTCCAGGGGGCGATTCCGGCGAGCAGTACTTC

abundance: NA
d_gene: TRBD1
v_gene: TRBV23-1
j_gene: TRBJ2-7
CDR3aa: CASSQTWTGTTFEQYF
CDR3nt: TGCGCCAGCAGTCAAACCTGGACAGGGACCACTTTCGAGCAGTACTTC

abundance: NA
d_gene: NA
v_gene: TRBV6-1
j_gene: TRBJ2-1
CDR3aa: CASSEMGGEQFF
CDR3nt: TGTGCCAGCAGTGAAATGGGGGGTGAGCAGTTCTTC

abundance: NA
d_gene: NA
v_gene: TRBV4-2
j_gene: TRBJ2-2
CDR3aa: CASRGWTNTGELFF
CDR3nt: TGTGCCAGCCGCGGCTGGACGAACACCGGGGAGCTGTTTTTT

abundance: NA
d_gene: NA
v_gene: TRBV11-2
j_gene: TRBJ2-7
CDR3aa: CASSLIGPTRSGEQYF
CDR3nt: TGTGCCAGCAGCTTAATAGGGCCTACTCGGTCGGGGGAGCAGTACTTC

abundance: NA
d_gene: NA
v_gene: TRBV19
j_gene: TRBJ1-5
CDR3aa: CASSGREGQPQHF
CDR3nt: TGTGCCAGTAGTGGGAGGGAAGGCCAGCCCCAGCATTTT

abundance: few
d_gene: NA
v_gene: TRBV30
j_gene: TRBJ1-1
CDR3aa: CAWSVSGQYTEAFF
CDR3nt: TGTGCCTGGAGTGTATCAGGGCAGTACACTGAAGCTTTCTTT

abundance: NA
d_gene: NA
v_gene: TRBV2
j_gene: TRBJ1-4
CDR3aa: CASSAEGGNNEKLFF
CDR3nt: TGTGCCAGCAGTGCCGAAGGGGGGAATAATGAAAAACTGTTTTTT

abundance: NA
d_gene: NA
v_gene: TRBV28
j_gene: TRBJ2-7
CDR3aa: CASSPPSGREQYF
CDR3nt: TGTGCCAGCAGTCCGCCTTCCGGGCGCGAGCAGTACTTC

abundance: NA
d_gene: NA
v_gene: TRBV15
j_gene: TRBJ2-7
CDR3aa: CATSREMQSIPYEQYF
CDR3nt: TGTGCCACCAGCAGAGAGATGCAAAGCATCCCCTACGAGCAGTACTTC

abundance: NA
d_gene: TRBD2
v_gene: TRBV6-4
j_gene: TRBJ2-7
CDR3aa: CASSVGSGINYEQYF
CDR3nt: TGTGCCAGCAGTGTGGGTAGCGGGATTAACTACGAGCAGTACTTC

abundance: NA
d_gene: NA
v_gene: TRBV28
j_gene: TRBJ1-5
CDR3aa: CASSPLSQPQHF
CDR3nt: TGTGCCAGCAGTCCCTTAAGTCAGCCCCAGCATTTT